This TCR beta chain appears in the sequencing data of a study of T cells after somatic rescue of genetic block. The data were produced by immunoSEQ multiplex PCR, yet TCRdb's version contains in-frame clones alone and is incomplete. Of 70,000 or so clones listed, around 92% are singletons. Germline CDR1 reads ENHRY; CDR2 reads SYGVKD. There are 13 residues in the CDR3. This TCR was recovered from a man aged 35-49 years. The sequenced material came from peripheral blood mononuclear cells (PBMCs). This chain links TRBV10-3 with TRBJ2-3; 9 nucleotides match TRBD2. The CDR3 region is CALGLAETDTQYF. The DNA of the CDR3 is TGTGCTCTGGGACTAGCAGAAACAGATACGCAGTATTTT.